At least ten counts were recorded for the clone carrying this TCR beta chain. Its target is unknown. Germline CDR1 is ENHRY and CDR2 is SYGVKD. This CDR3 is built from 16 residues. V trimming: 2 bases; J trimming: 2 bases; junction bases outside the gene matches: 5. PBMCs were density-gradient isolated from around 11 ml fresh blood. Amplification of the TCR beta CDR3 regions used RNA transcripts (as template). In the first round, RT-PCR was carried out with HTBI primers, and a multiplex PCR formed the second round. TCRdb re-called the multiplex PCR reads through MiXCR, storing one row per CDR3 protein. Of approximately 460,000 distinct CDR3 sequences listed, 14% were seen once; the top ten hold 9.8%. The sample is drawn from a study of Graves' ophthalmopathy and Graves' hyperthyroidism. Study results and limitations: Clonotypes were expanded in thyroid at above 0.001 frequency, and most also appeared in blood. The model's ophthalmopathy progression predictions had around 67% sensitivity and over 72% specificity.

Source material: blood. The receptor was derived from a woman aged 25 to 39 with Graves' ophthalmopathy. The V and J genes are TRBV10-3 and TRBJ1-5; 8 bases match TRBD1. Written as DNA, the CDR3 is TGTGCCATCAGTGAGGGGACAGGTGGAGGCAATCAGCCCCAGCATTTT. The encoded protein is CAISEGTGGGNQPQHF.